These 3 T cell receptor beta chains were all obtained from the same sample, sequenced in a study of T cell changes during pregnancy in multiple sclerosis. TCRdb's table, derived via immunoSEQ multiplex PCR, lists solely in-frame clones and lacks some. The sample contains approximately 9,000 clones, 75% to 85% of which appear only once. The sequenced sample was CD8+ T cells from peripheral blood mononuclear cells, obtained in the third trimester of pregnancy. These receptors were taken from a female donor in good health, enrolled as a control in a pregnancy study.

In this sample, this clone turned up once. V usage is TRBV5-1 and J usage is TRBJ2-1; the match to TRBD2 covers 13 bases. CDR1 and CDR2 (germline): SGHRS, YFSETQ. The CDR3 extends over 17 amino acids. With 2 bases clipped from V and 7 bases from J, the junction kept 9 bases outside the gene matches. In DNA, the CDR3 is TGCGCCAGCAGCTTAACTAGCGGGAGGGCCCCAATGAATGAGCAGTTCTTC. Its translation: CASSLTSGRAPMNEQFF.

The chain joins TRBV6-4 to TRBJ2-1, with TRBD1 matching over 10 bases. Germline trimming cut 5 bases from V and 3 bases from J; bases unmatched to any gene: 4. The CDR3 sequence is 15 residues long. In germline, CDR1 is MRHNA, CDR2 SNTAGT. CDR3: CASSSGTGDYNEQFF. CDR3 nucleotide sequence: TGTGCCAGCAGTTCCGGGACAGGGGACTACAATGAGCAGTTCTTC.

The chain joins TRBV15 to TRBJ1-6, with 7 bases lining up with TRBD1. CDR3 length: 17 amino acids. The V segment lost 5 bases and the J segment 0 bases; nucleotides outside the gene matches: 7. Per germline, CDR1 LNHNV and CDR2 YYDKDF (reference sequence). CDR3 region: CATSQDRASSYNSPLHF. Here the CDR3 DNA reads TGTGCCACCAGCCAAGACAGGGCAAGCTCCTATAATTCACCCCTCCACTTT.